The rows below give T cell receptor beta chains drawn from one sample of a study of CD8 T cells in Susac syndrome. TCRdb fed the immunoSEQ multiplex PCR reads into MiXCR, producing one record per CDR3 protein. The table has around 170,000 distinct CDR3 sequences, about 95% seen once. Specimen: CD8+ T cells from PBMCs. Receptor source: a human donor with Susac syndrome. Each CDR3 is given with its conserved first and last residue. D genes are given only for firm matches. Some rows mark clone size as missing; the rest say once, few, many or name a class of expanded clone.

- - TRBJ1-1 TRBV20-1 CSAIPYTGDTEAFF TGCAGTGCTATCCCCTATACGGGGGATACTGAAGCTTTCTTT
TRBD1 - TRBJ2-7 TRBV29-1 CSVAGTGTSYEQYF TGCAGCGTTGCCGGGACAGGGACCTCCTACGAGCAGTACTTC
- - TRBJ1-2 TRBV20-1 CSAHDSVYGYTF TGCAGTGCTCATGACAGCGTCTATGGCTACACCTTC
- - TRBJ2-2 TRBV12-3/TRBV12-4 CASSFRVPGNTGELFF TGTGCCAGCAGTTTCCGAGTCCCGGGGAACACCGGGGAGCTGTTTTTT
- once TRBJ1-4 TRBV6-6 CASSYRQTNEKLFF TGTGCCAGCAGTTACAGACAGACTAATGAAAAACTGTTTTTT
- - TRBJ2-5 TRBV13 CASSWMASETQYF TGTGCCAGCAGCTGGATGGCTTCGGAGACCCAGTACTTC
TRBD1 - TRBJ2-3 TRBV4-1 CASSQQLNTGAFTDTQYF TGCGCCAGCAGCCAACAGTTAAATACAGGGGCCTTCACAGATACGCAGTATTTT
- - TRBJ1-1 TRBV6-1 CASRKMNTEAFF TGTGCCAGCAGGAAGATGAACACTGAAGCTTTCTTT
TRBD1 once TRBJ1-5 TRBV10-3 CAISERQGAEQPQHF TGTGCCATCAGTGAGCGGCAGGGGGCGGAACAGCCCCAGCATTTT
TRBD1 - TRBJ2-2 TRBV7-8 CASSSPRQGVINGELFF TGTGCCAGCAGCTCTCCCAGGCAGGGGGTGATTAACGGGGAGCTGTTTTTT
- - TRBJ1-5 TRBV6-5 CASSYALGQPQHF TGTGCCAGCAGTTACGCTCTCGGGCAGCCCCAGCATTTT
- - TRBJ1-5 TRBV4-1 CASSQIPVFNQPQHF TGCGCCAGCAGCCAGATACCGGTCTTCAATCAGCCCCAGCATTTT
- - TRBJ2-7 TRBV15 CATTKPHSYEQYF TGTGCCACCACCAAACCCCACTCCTACGAGCAGTACTTC
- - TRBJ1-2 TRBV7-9 CASSPKGQSAYGYTF TGTGCCAGCAGCCCCAAAGGGCAGTCTGCGTACGGCTACACCTTC
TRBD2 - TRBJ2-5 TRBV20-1 CSARDMLSSGSSETQYF TGCAGTGCTAGAGATATGCTGTCTAGCGGGTCGTCGGAGACCCAGTACTTC
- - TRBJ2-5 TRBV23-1 CASSQSRGLQETQYF TGCGCCAGCAGTCAATCGCGAGGGCTACAAGAGACCCAGTACTTC
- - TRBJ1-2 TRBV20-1 CSARDPLGRNYGYTF TGCAGTGCTAGAGATCCTTTGGGACGGAACTATGGCTACACCTTC
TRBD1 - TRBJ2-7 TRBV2 CASSEAAGGRYEQYF TGTGCCAGCAGTGAAGCGGCAGGGGGCCGCTACGAGCAGTACTTC
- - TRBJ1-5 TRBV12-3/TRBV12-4 CASSLGDINQPQHF TGTGCCAGCAGTTTAGGGGACATAAATCAGCCCCAGCATTTT
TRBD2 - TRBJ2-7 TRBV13 CASEASGSHEQYF TGTGCCAGCGAGGCTAGCGGGAGCCACGAGCAGTACTTC
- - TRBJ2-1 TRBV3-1 CASSQDVLRGRGEQFF TGTGCCAGCAGCCAAGATGTTCTGCGAGGGCGGGGTGAGCAGTTCTTC
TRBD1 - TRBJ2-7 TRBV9 CASSIGAGGSYEQYF TGTGCCAGCAGCATAGGGGCAGGGGGCTCCTACGAGCAGTACTTC
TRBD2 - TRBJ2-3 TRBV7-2 CASSLPSGGADTQYF TGTGCCAGCAGCTTGCCTAGCGGGGGAGCGGATACGCAGTATTTT
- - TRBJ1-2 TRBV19 CASSILGANYGYTF TGTGCCAGTAGTATCCTCGGGGCTAACTATGGCTACACCTTC
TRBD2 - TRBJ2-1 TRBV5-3 CARSSLPPLSGSRYNEQFF TGTGCCAGAAGCTCCTTACCACCGCTCAGCGGGAGTCGATACAATGAGCAGTTCTTC
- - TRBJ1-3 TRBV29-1 CSVVPGHSGNTIYF TGCAGCGTCGTTCCGGGACATTCTGGAAACACCATATATTTT
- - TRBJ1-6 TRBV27 CASSSSNNSPLHF TGTGCCAGCAGTTCCTCCAATAATTCACCCCTCCACTTT
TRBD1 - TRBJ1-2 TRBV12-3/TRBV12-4 CASSNGGQEAFYGYTF TGTGCCAGCAGTAACGGGGGACAGGAGGCATTCTATGGCTACACCTTC
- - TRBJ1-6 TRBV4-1 CASSQDPGLRRNSPLHF TGCGCCAGCAGCCAAGATCCGGGGCTACGGCGTAATTCACCCCTCCACTTT
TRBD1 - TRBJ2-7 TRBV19 CATQGAYEQYF TGTGCCACACAGGGGGCCTACGAGCAGTACTTC
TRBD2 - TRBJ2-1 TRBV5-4 CASSFGTSGGPYNEQFF TGTGCCAGCAGCTTTGGGACTAGCGGGGGTCCCTACAATGAGCAGTTCTTC
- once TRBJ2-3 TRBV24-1 CATSGGHSTDTQYF TGTGCCACCAGTGGCGGACATAGCACAGATACGCAGTATTTT
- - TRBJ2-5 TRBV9 CASSANDRLETQYF TGTGCCAGCAGCGCGAACGACAGACTAGAGACCCAGTACTTC